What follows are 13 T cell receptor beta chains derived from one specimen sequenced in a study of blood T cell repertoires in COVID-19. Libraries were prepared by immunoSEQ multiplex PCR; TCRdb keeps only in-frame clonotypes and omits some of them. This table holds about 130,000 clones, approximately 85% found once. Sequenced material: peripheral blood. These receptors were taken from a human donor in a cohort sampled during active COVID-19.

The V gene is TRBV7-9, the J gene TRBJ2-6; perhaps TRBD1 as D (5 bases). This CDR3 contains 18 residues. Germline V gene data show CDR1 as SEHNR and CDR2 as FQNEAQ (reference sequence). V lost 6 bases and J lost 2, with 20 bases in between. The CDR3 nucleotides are TGTGCCAGCAGTACGTTAGGGGTAATCGGCGCTGGGGCCAACGTCCTGACTTTC. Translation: CASSTLGVIGAGANVLTF.

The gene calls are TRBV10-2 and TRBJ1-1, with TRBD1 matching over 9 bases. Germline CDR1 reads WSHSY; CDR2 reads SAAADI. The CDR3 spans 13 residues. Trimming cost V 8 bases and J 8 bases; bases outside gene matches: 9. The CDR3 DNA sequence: TGCGCCAGCGGACAGGGGCCTCGGGTGGAAGCTTTCTTT. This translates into CASGQGPRVEAFF.

The CDR3 reads CASSPSGSGNTIYF. CDR3 DNA: TGTGCCAGCTCGCCTTCGGGATCCGGAAACACCATATATTTT. The gene calls are TRBV27 and TRBJ1-3, with D unclear. The CDR3 consists of 14 residues. Germline CDR1 is MNHEY and CDR2 is SMNVEV (reference sequence). The ends were cut back, 8 bases at V and 4 bases at J, with 15 bases in the middle.

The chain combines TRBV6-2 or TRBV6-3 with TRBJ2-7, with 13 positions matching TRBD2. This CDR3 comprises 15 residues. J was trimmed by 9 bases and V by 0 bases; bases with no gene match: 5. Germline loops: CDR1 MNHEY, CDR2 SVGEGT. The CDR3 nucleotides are TGTGCCAGCAGTTACTCGACTAGCGGGAGGATTGTGCAGTACTTC. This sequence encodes CASSYSTSGRIVQYF.

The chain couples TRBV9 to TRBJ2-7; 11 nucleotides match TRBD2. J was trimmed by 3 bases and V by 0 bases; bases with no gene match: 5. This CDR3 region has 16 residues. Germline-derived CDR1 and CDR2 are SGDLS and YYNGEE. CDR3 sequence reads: CASSVAPTSGNYEQYF. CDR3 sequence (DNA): TGTGCCAGCAGCGTAGCCCCGACTAGCGGGAACTACGAGCAGTACTTC.

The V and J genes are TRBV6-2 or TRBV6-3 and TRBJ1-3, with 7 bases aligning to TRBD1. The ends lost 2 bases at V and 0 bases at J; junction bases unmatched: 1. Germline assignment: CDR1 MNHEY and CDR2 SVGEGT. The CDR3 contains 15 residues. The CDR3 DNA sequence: TGTGCCAGCAGTTACCAGGGGGTCTCTGGAAACACCATATATTTT. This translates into CASSYQGVSGNTIYF.

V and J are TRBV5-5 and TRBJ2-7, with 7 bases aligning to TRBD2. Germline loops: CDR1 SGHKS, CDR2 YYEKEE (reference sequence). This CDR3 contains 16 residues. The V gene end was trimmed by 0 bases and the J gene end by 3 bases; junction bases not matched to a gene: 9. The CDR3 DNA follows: TGTGCCAGCAGCTTGGTTCGAAGCGGGACCTACTACGAGCAGTACTTC. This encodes CASSLVRSGTYYEQYF. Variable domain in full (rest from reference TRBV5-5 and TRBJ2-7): DAGVTQSPTHLIKTRGQQVTLRCSPISGHKSVSWYQQVLGQGPQFIFQYYEKEERGRGNFPDRFSARQFPNYSSELNVNALLLGDSALYLCASSLVRSGTYYEQYFGPGTRLTVT.

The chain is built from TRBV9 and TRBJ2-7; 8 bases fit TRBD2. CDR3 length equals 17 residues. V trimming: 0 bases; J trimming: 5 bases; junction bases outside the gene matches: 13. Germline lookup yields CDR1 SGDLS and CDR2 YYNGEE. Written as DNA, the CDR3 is TGTGCCAGCAGCGTAGAGTCTCTAGCGGGTAGTTGGAACGAGCAGTACTTC. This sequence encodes CASSVESLAGSWNEQYF.

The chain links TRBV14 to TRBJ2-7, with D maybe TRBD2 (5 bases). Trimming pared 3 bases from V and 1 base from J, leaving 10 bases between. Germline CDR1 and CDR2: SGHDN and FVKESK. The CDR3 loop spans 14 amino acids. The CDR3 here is CASSQETTSYEQYF. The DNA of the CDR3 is TGTGCCAGCAGCCAGGAGACTACTTCCTACGAGCAGTACTTC.

CDR3 DNA sequence: TGCGCCAGCAGCTTGTTTCCCGGGCGGGGTTCTAATTCACCCCTCCACTTT. This encodes CASSLFPGRGSNSPLHF. This chain uses TRBV5-1 with TRBJ1-6; no definite D call. Trimming stripped 1 base from V and 6 bases from J, with 17 bases between. There are 17 residues in the CDR3. In germline, CDR1 is SGHRS, CDR2 YFSETQ.

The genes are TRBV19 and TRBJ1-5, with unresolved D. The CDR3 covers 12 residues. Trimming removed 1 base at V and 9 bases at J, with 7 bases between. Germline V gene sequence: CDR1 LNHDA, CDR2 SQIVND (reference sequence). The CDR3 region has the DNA TGTGCCAGTAGTATAGCATCGGTGCCCCAGCATTTT. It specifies CASSIASVPQHF.

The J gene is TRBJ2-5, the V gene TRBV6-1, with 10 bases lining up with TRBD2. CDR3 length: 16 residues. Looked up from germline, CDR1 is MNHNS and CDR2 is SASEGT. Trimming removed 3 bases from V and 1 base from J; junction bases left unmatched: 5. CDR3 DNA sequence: TGTGCCAGCAGTGAGGGACTAGCGAGGCCCCAAGAGACCCAGTACTTC. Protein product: CASSEGLARPQETQYF.

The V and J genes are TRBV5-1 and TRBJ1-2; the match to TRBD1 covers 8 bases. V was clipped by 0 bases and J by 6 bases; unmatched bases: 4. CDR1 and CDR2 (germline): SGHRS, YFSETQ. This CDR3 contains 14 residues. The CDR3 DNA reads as TGCGCCAGCAGCTTGGCTGGACAGGGCGATGGCTACACCTTC. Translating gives CASSLAGQGDGYTF.